The rows below give T cell receptor beta chains drawn from one sample of a study of cytomegalovirus exposure and HLA in healthy donors. TCRdb's copy holds only in-frame clones and misses some; the assay was immunoSEQ multiplex PCR. The repertoire holds around 70,000 clones, 70% to 75% seen once, with roughly an eighth in the top ten. Sequenced material: PBMCs. The receptors were sampled from a human donor in good health. The CDR3 runs from the conserved cysteine through the conserved F or W. Each record gives: V gene, D gene, J gene, clone size, CDR3 protein, CDR3 DNA. D genes are given only for firm matches. The size entry is marked missing in some rows and otherwise reads once, few, many or a size class.

v_gene: TRBV7-6
d_gene: TRBD2
j_gene: TRBJ2-7
abundance: -
CDR3aa: CASSLRPPSGATYEQYF
CDR3nt: TGTGCCAGCAGCCTCAGGCCCCCTAGCGGGGCAACCTACGAGCAGTACTTC

v_gene: TRBV6-5
d_gene: -
j_gene: TRBJ2-5
abundance: -
CDR3aa: CASSPFWTLQETQYF
CDR3nt: TGTGCCAGCAGTCCCTTTTGGACTCTCCAAGAGACCCAGTACTTC

v_gene: TRBV30
d_gene: -
j_gene: TRBJ2-2
abundance: -
CDR3aa: CAWRGQANTGELFF
CDR3nt: TGTGCCTGGAGGGGCCAAGCGAACACCGGGGAGCTGTTTTTT

v_gene: TRBV19
d_gene: -
j_gene: TRBJ1-2
abundance: -
CDR3aa: CASSAGGNYGYTF
CDR3nt: TGTGCCAGTAGTGCGGGGGGAAACTATGGCTACACCTTC

v_gene: TRBV18
d_gene: -
j_gene: TRBJ1-1
abundance: -
CDR3aa: CASSPGQNTEAFF
CDR3nt: TGTGCCAGCTCACCGGGGCAGAACACTGAAGCTTTCTTT

v_gene: TRBV7-9
d_gene: -
j_gene: TRBJ2-1
abundance: -
CDR3aa: CGTSAQRDTRYNEQFF
CDR3nt: TGTGGGACATCCGCCCAAAGGGATACCAGGTACAATGAGCAGTTCTTC

v_gene: TRBV28
d_gene: TRBD2
j_gene: TRBJ2-2
abundance: -
CDR3aa: CASSLLGGGNTGELFF
CDR3nt: TGTGCCAGCAGTTTATTAGGCGGGGGAAACACCGGGGAGCTGTTTTTT

v_gene: TRBV5-1
d_gene: -
j_gene: TRBJ1-3
abundance: medium-sized
CDR3aa: CASSLGTVASGNTIYF
CDR3nt: TGCGCCAGCAGCTTGGGGACAGTTGCCTCTGGAAACACCATATATTTT

v_gene: TRBV15
d_gene: -
j_gene: TRBJ2-1
abundance: -
CDR3aa: CATQEAGRGSYNEQFF
CDR3nt: TGTGCCACGCAGGAGGCCGGCCGGGGCTCCTACAATGAGCAGTTCTTC

v_gene: TRBV2
d_gene: -
j_gene: TRBJ1-5
abundance: -
CDR3aa: CASSDARAGNQPQHF
CDR3nt: TGTGCCAGCAGTGACGCCAGGGCCGGCAATCAGCCCCAGCATTTT

v_gene: TRBV9
d_gene: TRBD2
j_gene: TRBJ2-7
abundance: once
CDR3aa: CASSVDGRIHEQYF
CDR3nt: TGTGCCAGCAGCGTAGACGGGAGGATCCACGAGCAGTACTTC

v_gene: TRBV12-5
d_gene: TRBD1
j_gene: TRBJ2-4
abundance: once
CDR3aa: CASGLTGGTNIQYF
CDR3nt: TGTGCTAGTGGTTTGACAGGGGGCACAAACATTCAGTACTTC

v_gene: TRBV28
d_gene: TRBD1
j_gene: TRBJ1-2
abundance: once
CDR3aa: CASRRQGATGGYTF
CDR3nt: TGTGCCAGCAGGCGCCAGGGGGCGACGGGTGGCTACACCTTC

v_gene: TRBV27
d_gene: -
j_gene: TRBJ1-3
abundance: -
CDR3aa: CASRFPRVRSGNTIYF
CDR3nt: TGTGCCAGCAGGTTCCCCAGGGTAAGGTCTGGAAACACCATATATTTT

v_gene: TRBV6-1
d_gene: -
j_gene: TRBJ1-5
abundance: -
CDR3aa: CASSDRASNQPQHF
CDR3nt: TGTGCCAGCAGTGACAGGGCCAGCAATCAGCCCCAGCATTTT

v_gene: TRBV7-8
d_gene: TRBD2
j_gene: TRBJ2-1
abundance: -
CDR3aa: CASSLLAGGGSYNEQFF
CDR3nt: TGTGCCAGCAGCCTACTAGCGGGAGGAGGCTCCTACAATGAGCAGTTCTTC

v_gene: TRBV27
d_gene: -
j_gene: TRBJ2-1
abundance: -
CDR3aa: CASSPRDKLYNEQFF
CDR3nt: TGTGCCAGCAGTCCCCGGGACAAACTATACAATGAGCAGTTCTTC

v_gene: TRBV19
d_gene: TRBD1
j_gene: TRBJ1-2
abundance: -
CDR3aa: CASLIGDSNYGYTF
CDR3nt: TGTGCCAGTTTGATCGGGGACAGTAACTATGGCTACACCTTC